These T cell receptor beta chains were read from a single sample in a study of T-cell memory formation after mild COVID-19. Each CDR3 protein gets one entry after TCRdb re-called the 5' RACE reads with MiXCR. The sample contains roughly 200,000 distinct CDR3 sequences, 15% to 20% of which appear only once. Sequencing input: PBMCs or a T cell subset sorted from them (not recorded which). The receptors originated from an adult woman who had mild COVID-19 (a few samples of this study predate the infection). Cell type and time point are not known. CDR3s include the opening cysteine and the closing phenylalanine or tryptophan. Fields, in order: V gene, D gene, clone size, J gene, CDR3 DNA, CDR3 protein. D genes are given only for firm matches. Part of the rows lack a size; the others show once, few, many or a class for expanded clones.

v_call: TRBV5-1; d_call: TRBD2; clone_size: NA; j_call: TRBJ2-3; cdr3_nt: TGCGCCAGTTCTAGCGGGGGGACACGCACAGATACGCAGTATTTT; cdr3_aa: CASSSGGTRTDTQYF
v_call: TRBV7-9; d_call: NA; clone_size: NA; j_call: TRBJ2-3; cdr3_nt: TGTGCCGGAGGGGAAGATACGCAGTATTTT; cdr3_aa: CAGGEDTQYF
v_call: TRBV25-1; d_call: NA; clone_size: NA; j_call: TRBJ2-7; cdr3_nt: TGTGCCAGCAGTTCAGAACTGGGGACCTACGAGCAGTACTTC; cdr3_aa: CASSSELGTYEQYF
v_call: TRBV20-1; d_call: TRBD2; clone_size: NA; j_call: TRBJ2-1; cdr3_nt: TGCAGTGTTTTTGACGGGGGGAATGAGCAGTTCTTC; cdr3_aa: CSVFDGGNEQFF
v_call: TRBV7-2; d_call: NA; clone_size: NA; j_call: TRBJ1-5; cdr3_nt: TGTGCCAGCAGCTCCCCAGGGGCACGCCAGCATTTT; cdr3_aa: CASSSPGARQHF
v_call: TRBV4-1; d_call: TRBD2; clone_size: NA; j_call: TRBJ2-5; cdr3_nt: TGCGCCAGCAGCTCACCGGGGGGGTCCCGAGAGACCCAGTACTTC; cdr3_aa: CASSSPGGSRETQYF
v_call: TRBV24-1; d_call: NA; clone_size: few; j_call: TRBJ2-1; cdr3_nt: TGTGCCACCAGTGATTTTAGGAGCTCCTACAATGAGCAGTTCTTC; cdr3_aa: CATSDFRSSYNEQFF
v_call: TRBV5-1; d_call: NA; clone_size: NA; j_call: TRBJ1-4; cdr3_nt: TGCGCCAGCAGCTTGGGGCAATATCCTAATGAAAAACTGTTTTTT; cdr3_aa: CASSLGQYPNEKLFF
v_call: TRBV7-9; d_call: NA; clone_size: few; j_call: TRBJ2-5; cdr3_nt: TGTGCCAGCAGCTTCTCTTTCGAGACCCAGTACTTC; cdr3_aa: CASSFSFETQYF
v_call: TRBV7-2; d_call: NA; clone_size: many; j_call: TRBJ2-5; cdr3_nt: TGTGCCAGCAGCTTTTCAGTCCTAGAGACCCAGTACTTC; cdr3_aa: CASSFSVLETQYF
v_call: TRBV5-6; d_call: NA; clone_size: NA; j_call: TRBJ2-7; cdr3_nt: TGTGCCAGCAGCCTGAGGAGCGGATCCTACGAGCAGTACTTC; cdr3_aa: CASSLRSGSYEQYF